This is a list of T cell receptor beta chains from one sample in a study of cytomegalovirus exposure and HLA in healthy donors. The data were produced by immunoSEQ multiplex PCR, yet TCRdb's version contains in-frame clones alone and is incomplete. The sample carries more than 85,000 clones, 10% to 15% recorded once. Sequenced sample: PBMCs. Receptors originate from a man aged 35 to 55 in good health and CMV-seropositive. Both conserved end residues are part of each CDR3. The D gene is left open where the match is weak. Clone size is stated in some rows and not others, as once, few, many or a class when expanded.

v_gene	j_gene	d_gene	len	abundance	CDR3nt	CDR3aa
TRBV7-8	TRBJ1-1	-	14	few	TGTGCCAGCAGACCTCTCGAGGGGAACACTGAAGCTTTCTTT	CASRPLEGNTEAFF
TRBV11-2	TRBJ2-7	-	14	-	TGTGCCAGCAGCTCTGCGCAGGGGCGTCACGAGCAGTACTTC	CASSSAQGRHEQYF
TRBV5-6	TRBJ1-2	-	14	-	TGTGCCAGCAGATCAGGTGGGGGAGGCTATGGCTACACCTTC	CASRSGGGGYGYTF
TRBV27	TRBJ2-6	-	13	-	TGTGCCAGCAGTAGCGTCGGGGCCAACGTCCTGACTTTC	CASSSVGANVLTF
TRBV2	TRBJ1-4	-	15	few	TGTGCCAGCAGCCCATCCGGGCAGGGGTTCGAAAAACTGTTTTTT	CASSPSGQGFEKLFF
TRBV7-9	TRBJ1-1	-	13	-	TGTGCCAGCAGCTTAGATTTCGGGGGTGTAGCTTTCTTT	CASSLDFGGVAFF
TRBV19	TRBJ1-1	-	12	-	TGTGCCAGTAGTGGGTGGGCCACTGAAGCTTTCTTT	CASSGWATEAFF
TRBV9	TRBJ1-4	-	12	few	TGTGCCAGCAGCGTAGAGGGGGAAAAACTGTTTTTT	CASSVEGEKLFF
TRBV5-1	TRBJ1-2	-	15	few	TGCGCCAGCAGCTTGGCCCAGGGTAGGCGGTATGGCTACACCTTC	CASSLAQGRRYGYTF
TRBV6-1	TRBJ1-2	TRBD1	13	few	TGTGCCACGCAAGGCAGGGGGCACGATGGCTACACCTTC	CATQGRGHDGYTF
TRBV7-8	TRBJ2-7	TRBD1	14	-	TGTGCCAGCAGCTTAGTTTTAGGGGGCGGCGAGCAGTACTTC	CASSLVLGGGEQYF
TRBV4-3	TRBJ2-7	TRBD2	15	-	TGCGCCAGCAGCCAAGGCTTGCGGGAGTCTGGCGAGCAGTACTTC	CASSQGLRESGEQYF
TRBV19	TRBJ1-4	-	13	-	TGTGCTACCTCCCCAAGTCGGAATGAAAAACTGTTTTTT	CATSPSRNEKLFF
TRBV5-4	TRBJ2-7	TRBD2	16	-	TGTGCCAGCAGCCCCGGGACTAGCGGGATGGCCTACGAGCAGTACTTC	CASSPGTSGMAYEQYF
TRBV5-1	TRBJ1-2	TRBD1	15	few	TGCGCCAGCGGCCTGGACAGGGGGGCTAACTATGGCTACACCTTC	CASGLDRGANYGYTF